A selection of T cell receptor beta chains follows, all from one sample in a study of T cells after yellow fever vaccination. MiXCR, run by TCRdb on the 5' RACE reads, gives a single entry per CDR3 protein. In the table there are about 210,000 distinct CDR3 sequences, 2.5% to 3.5% of which are singletons. The sample consisted of CD4+ T cells sorted from PBMCs, taken 10 days after the yellow fever booster vaccination. The receptors derive from a man aged 18-30 years who received the YFV17D yellow fever vaccine. Each CDR3 is given with its conserved first and last residue. The D gene is left open where the match is weak. Only some rows state a clone size, as once, few, many or a class for expanded clones.

D | J | V | size | DNA | CDR3
NA | TRBJ1-2 | TRBV5-6 | NA | TGTGCCAGCAGTCTCAATCACCAGACAGGAACCAATGGCTACACCTTC | CASSLNHQTGTNGYTF
NA | TRBJ2-3 | TRBV4-1 | few | TGCGCCAGCAGCCAAGAGCCGGGGGGCTCCACAGATACGCAGTATTTT | CASSQEPGGSTDTQYF
NA | TRBJ2-4 | TRBV27 | many | TGTGCCAGCAGTTTAACAGGGAGGGACATTCAGTACTTC | CASSLTGRDIQYF
NA | TRBJ1-1 | TRBV7-9 | few | TGTGCCAGCAGCTTAACAAGGGTAGTTCAGGCTTTCTTT | CASSLTRVVQAFF
NA | TRBJ1-1 | TRBV4-2 | NA | TGTGCCAGCAGCCAAGAAACCCTAACCAGTACGGCTTTCTTT | CASSQETLTSTAFF
NA | TRBJ1-5 | TRBV24-1 | NA | TGTGCCACCAGTGATCCGGGAGTGGTTCAGCCCCAGCATTTT | CATSDPGVVQPQHF
NA | TRBJ1-1 | TRBV28 | many | TGTGCCAGCAGTTTACACGGGGGGATGAACACTGAAGCTTTCTTT | CASSLHGGMNTEAFF
TRBD1 | TRBJ1-4 | TRBV4-1 | many | TGCGCCAGCAGCCAAAGACAGGGTGCAACTAATGAAAAACTGTTTTTT | CASSQRQGATNEKLFF
NA | TRBJ2-3 | TRBV5-6 | many | TGTGCCAGCAGCACTGAGGATACGCAGTATTTT | CASSTEDTQYF
NA | TRBJ1-2 | TRBV9 | NA | TGTGCCAGCAGCGAGGGGAGTACAGGGTACACCTTC | CASSEGSTGYTF
TRBD1 | TRBJ1-4 | TRBV12-3/TRBV12-4 | many | TGTGCCAGCAGTCCGGAGACAGGGATCTTTGAAAAACTGTTTTTT | CASSPETGIFEKLFF
TRBD2 | TRBJ2-1 | TRBV28 | NA | TGTGCCAGCAGTCCCCAGCGGGGGGGCCTTGCTGAGCAGTTCTTC | CASSPQRGGLAEQFF
NA | TRBJ2-2 | TRBV18 | few | TGTGCCAGCTCCCGGGACCGACAGAACACCGGGGAGCTGTTTTTT | CASSRDRQNTGELFF
NA | TRBJ1-5 | TRBV7-9 | NA | TGTGCCAGCAGCTGGGATAATCAGCCCCAGCATTTT | CASSWDNQPQHF
NA | TRBJ1-3 | TRBV12-3/TRBV12-4 | many | TGTGCCAGCAGCCAAACCGGAAACACCATATATTTT | CASSQTGNTIYF
NA | TRBJ2-7 | TRBV7-2 | few | TGTGCCAGCAGCTCCTACTTGGACACGGAGCAGTACTTC | CASSSYLDTEQYF
NA | TRBJ2-7 | TRBV18 | many | TGTGCCAGCTCATCGGTGGCAGCTTCCTACGAGCAGTACTTC | CASSSVAASYEQYF
TRBD1 | TRBJ2-1 | TRBV7-2 | many | TGTGCCAGCAGCCCGGGACAGGGTCACAATGAGCAGTTCTTC | CASSPGQGHNEQFF
NA | TRBJ2-2 | TRBV10-3 | many | TGTGCCATCAGTGAGTTATCCGGGGCCGGGGAGCTGTTTTTT | CAISELSGAGELFF
TRBD2 | TRBJ2-5 | TRBV7-2 | NA | TGTGCCAGCAGCTTATTTTTGGTCGGGGGGGAAGAGACCCAGTACTTC | CASSLFLVGGEETQYF
NA | TRBJ1-1 | TRBV7-8 | many | TGTGCCAGCAGCTTAGATCGGGGACTTGAAGCTTTCTTT | CASSLDRGLEAFF
TRBD2 | TRBJ2-3 | TRBV7-2 | many | TGTGCCAGCAGCCCCGGAGGTAGCGGGGGGAATACGCAGTATTTT | CASSPGGSGGNTQYF
NA | TRBJ1-1 | TRBV12-3/TRBV12-4 | NA | TGTGCCATCCTCTCACTGGGGCTAGAAGCTTTCTTT | CAILSLGLEAFF
TRBD1 | TRBJ1-1 | TRBV6-5 | many | TGTGCCAGCATCTACGACAGGGGTAGCACTGAAGCTTTCTTT | CASIYDRGSTEAFF